This T cell receptor (beta chain) was identified in a study of blood T cell repertoires in COVID-19. As originally analysed: Scientists estimated how many nucleated cells there were by amplifying reference gene primers. Clones were sequenced by immunoSEQ multiplex PCR, and TCRdb holds only the in-frame ones, with some missing. The DNA was the basis for D and trimming; V, J and clone size are from that table. This repertoire shows around 150,000 clones, about 80% found once; its top ten account for 11%. Residents of 24 US areas, aged roughly 18 to 90 years, made up the participants. Cohort assignment relied on participant-reported clinical history. Recovered participants had two consecutive negative NP/OP PCR tests, healthcare professional clearance, or symptom resolution. The material sequenced was PBMCs or T cells enriched from blood (not recorded which). The clonotype originates from a man aged 45 to 65 who had recovered from COVID-19.

The CDR3 sequence: CASSFGSTGEVTEAFF. Written as DNA, the CDR3 is TGCGCCAGCAGCTTCGGGTCAACAGGGGAAGTGACTGAAGCTTTCTTT. The rearrangement uses TRBV5-1 and TRBJ1-1; 7 bases line up with TRBD1. CDR3 size: 16 residues. Germline CDR1 is SGHRS and CDR2 is YFSETQ. Trimming removed 2 bases from V and 5 bases from J; junction bases left unmatched: 12.